These 29 T cell receptor beta chains came from one sample sequenced in a study of graft-versus-host responses after intestinal transplantation (dated by TCRdb to the early 2020s). These receptors are not linked to any known antigen. Per the publication, the time point label means: cells obtained before transplantation from donor or recipient. The library was made by the immunoSEQ multiplex PCR assay. The source is immuneACCESS, and TCRdb retained only in-frame sequences with V and J called. Part of the clones is not carried over; for the studies checked, unresolved V genes explain less than half of this, and the remainder is unexplained. The sample data list under 65,000 clones, and 90% to 95% of these were observed just once. The ten top clones hold under 0.45% of the sample. The source material was unstimulated CD4+ T cells sorted from spleen or lymph node cells, sampled before transplant. Source of these receptors: a human donor who was the organ donor for an intestinal transplant.

To note about this clone: The sample contains more than one DNA sequence encoding this CDR3. The genes are TRBV30 and TRBJ1-5, with D possibly TRBD1 on 6 matching bases. V lost 5 bases and J 4 bases, leaving 15 bases between the germline ends. The CDR3 covers 14 residues. Germline CDR1 GTSNPN, CDR2 SVGIG (reference sequence). The CDR3 nucleotides are TGTGCCTGGCGGGGGGGGGCCAAGAATCAGCCCCAGCATTTT. This codes for CAWRGGAKNQPQHF.

The chain combines TRBV18 with TRBJ1-1; no clear D gene. This CDR3 is 14 amino acids long. Per germline, CDR1 KGHSH and CDR2 LQKENI. The V gene lost 3 bases and the J gene lost 5 bases, with 13 bases spanning the gap. This CDR3 is CASSPFSIGTEAFF. As DNA, the CDR3 is TGTGCCAGCTCACCTTTCTCTATTGGGACTGAAGCTTTCTTT.

About this clone: Compared with germline, one end of the junction differs, possibly owing to a read error. The chain couples TRBV7-7 to TRBJ2-1, with 7 bases aligning to TRBD1. Germline CDR1 SSHAT, CDR2 FNYEAQ (reference sequence). The CDR3 has 14 residues. The DNA for the CDR3 is TGTGCTAGCAGCTTTGGCGGACAGGCCGATGAGCAGTTCTTC. Translation gives CASSFGGQADEQFF.

This chain joins TRBV18 and TRBJ2-1, with TRBD2 matching over 8 bases. Germline lookup yields CDR1 KGHSH and CDR2 LQKENI. This CDR3 has 16 amino acids. Losses at the gene ends were 4 bases for V and 9 bases for J; bases not matched to a gene: 14. The CDR3 sequence: CASSRFPGGLNGEQFF. DNA for the CDR3: TGTGCCAGCTCACGGTTCCCGGGGGGGCTTAACGGTGAGCAGTTCTTC.

This clone has a single count. The rearrangement joins TRBV10-3 to TRBJ2-7; 10 nucleotides line up with TRBD1. Germline-derived CDR1 and CDR2 are ENHRY and SYGVKD. Trimming removed 10 bases from V and 1 base from J; junction bases left unmatched: 10. CDR3 length equals 15 residues. The CDR3 reads CATHAGTGASYEQYF. The CDR3 DNA is TGTGCCACCCATGCGGGGACAGGGGCATCCTACGAGCAGTACTTC.

The chain is built from TRBV20-1 and TRBJ2-3, with no clear D. The CDR3 is 11 residues long. The ends were cut back, 6 bases at V and 3 bases at J, with 7 bases in the middle. Germline CDR1 and CDR2: DFQATT and SNEGSKA (reference sequence). CDR3 nucleotide sequence: TGCAGTGCGTCAGCGACAGATACGCAGTATTTT. This translates into CSASATDTQYF.

This chain connects TRBV5-1 to TRBJ1-1; D is undetermined. V was trimmed by 7 bases and J by 3 bases, leaving 22 bases between them. The CDR3 length is 16 residues. Germline CDR1 is SGHRS and CDR2 is YFSETQ. For the CDR3, the DNA is TGCGCCAGCCGTTACCGGGCCTCACCCGGGGACACTGAAGCTTTCTTT. This gives the protein CASRYRASPGDTEAFF.

The rearrangement uses TRBV4-1 and TRBJ2-3; tentative D call: TRBD1 (5 bases). This CDR3 comprises 15 residues. Looked up from germline, CDR1 is MGHRA and CDR2 is YSYEKL. V dropped 0 bases and J dropped 2 bases, with 9 bases sitting between them. CDR3 sequence reads: CASSQDGRDTDTQYF. The CDR3 DNA reads as TGCGCCAGCAGCCAAGATGGCAGGGACACAGATACGCAGTATTTT.

This clone was detected a few times. The chain combines TRBV27 with TRBJ2-7; 8 bases map to TRBD2. Germline V gives CDR1 MNHEY, CDR2 SMNVEV (reference sequence). The CDR3 runs to 15 residues. With 8 bases clipped from V and 4 bases from J, the junction kept 13 bases outside the gene matches. For the CDR3, the DNA is TGTGCCAGCGCCCTAGCGGGTGTCGCCTCATACGAGCAGTACTTC. This translates into CASALAGVASYEQYF.

The rearrangement uses TRBV6-5 and TRBJ2-7; no firm D call. V lost 5 bases and J lost 2, with 16 bases in between. CDR3 length equals 15 residues. CDR1 is MNHEY and CDR2 is SVGAGI in the germline V gene. The CDR3 reads CASSVPWPLPYEQYF. The CDR3 DNA reads TGTGCCAGCAGTGTCCCGTGGCCCTTACCCTACGAGCAGTACTTC.

This clone was detected only once. J is TRBJ2-7 and V is TRBV4-1; 11 bases align to TRBD1. Per germline, CDR1 MGHRA and CDR2 YSYEKL. This CDR3 is 18 amino acids long. The trim removed 2 bases at V and 1 base at J, leaving 10 bases unmatched. This CDR3 reads CASSQWASGQGDSYEQYF. The CDR3 DNA follows: TGCGCCAGCAGCCAATGGGCCTCGGGACAGGGGGATTCCTACGAGCAGTACTTC.

The gene calls are TRBV14 and TRBJ2-5; D gene unclear. The CDR3 is 12 residues long. Germline loops: CDR1 SGHDN, CDR2 FVKESK. The V end lost 1 base, the J end lost 5 bases, and 5 bases lay between the germline ends. The CDR3 loop is CASSQVAETQYF. As DNA, the CDR3 is TGTGCCAGCAGCCAAGTGGCGGAGACCCAGTACTTC.

The chain has TRBV7-9 and TRBJ2-2; 8 positions match TRBD1. This CDR3 spans 15 amino acids. V gave up 5 bases and J gave up 4 bases; unmatched junction bases: 6. CDR1 is SEHNR, CDR2 FQNEAQ, per germline (reference sequence). The CDR3 spells CASSTGQDRTGELFF. CDR3 coding DNA: TGTGCCAGCAGCACGGGACAGGACCGCACCGGGGAGCTGTTTTTT.

The chain uses TRBV6-1 and TRBJ2-2; 12 nucleotides match TRBD2. The CDR3 sequence is 15 residues long. V shed 2 bases, J shed 6 bases, and the junction held 1 base outside the gene matches. Looked up from germline, CDR1 is MNHNS and CDR2 is SASEGT. CDR3 amino acids: CASSELAGGPGELFF. The CDR3 nucleotides are TGTGCCAGCAGTGAACTAGCGGGGGGGCCCGGGGAGCTGTTTTTT.

The gene calls are TRBV18 and TRBJ2-1; TRBD1 or TRBD2 may be the D gene (6 bases each). CDR3 length: 19 amino acids. Germline values: CDR1 KGHSH, CDR2 LQKENI. The V gene lost 3 bases and the J gene lost 9 bases, with 30 bases spanning the gap. The CDR3 sequence is CASSPLPIAAWKQGGEQFF. DNA of the CDR3: TGTGCCAGCTCACCCCTGCCCATAGCCGCCTGGAAACAGGGAGGTGAGCAGTTCTTC.

The V call is TRBV7-2, the J call TRBJ2-3; D gene uncertain. The germline CDR1 and CDR2 sequences are SGHTA and FQGNSA. The CDR3 consists of 14 residues. Trimming cost V 1 base and J 8 bases, with 13 bases left between them. For the CDR3, the DNA is TGTGCCAGCAGCTTAGGGACGGCCCCGAGTACGCAGTATTTT. This encodes CASSLGTAPSTQYF.

The gene calls are TRBV14 and TRBJ1-3; D uncertain. With 4 bases removed from V and 0 bases from J, the gap between germline ends came to 19 bases. The germline V gene encodes CDR1 SGHDN and CDR2 FVKESK. This CDR3 spans 18 amino acids. The CDR3 loop is CASSLLQAASRSGNTIYF. In nucleotides, the CDR3 is TGTGCCAGCAGCCTCCTTCAGGCTGCCTCTCGCTCTGGAAACACCATATATTTT.

The chain joins TRBV2 to TRBJ1-2, with D unresolved. Germline V CDR1 and CDR2: SNHLY, FYNNEI. Trimming took off 3 bases at V and 5 bases at J, with 4 bases between the two ends. CDR3 length: 11 residues. The CDR3 sequence is CASSDKYGYTF. As DNA, the CDR3 is TGTGCCAGCAGTGACAAATATGGCTACACCTTC.

This chain joins TRBV5-4 and TRBJ2-1; 7 bases fit TRBD2. V trimming: 4 bases; J trimming: 0 bases; junction bases outside the gene matches: 7. Germline V gives CDR1 SGHNT, CDR2 YYREEE (reference sequence). The CDR3 length is 16 residues. CDR3 region: CASSLTAGTSYNEQFF. Written as DNA, the CDR3 is TGTGCCAGCAGCCTGACAGCGGGGACCTCCTACAATGAGCAGTTCTTC.

The chain combines TRBV5-1 with TRBJ1-2; D gene unclear. Germline CDR1 and CDR2: SGHRS and YFSETQ. This CDR3 contains 14 residues. V lost 1 base and J 0 bases, leaving 7 bases between the germline ends. The CDR3 DNA follows: TGCGCCAGCAGCTTGACAGTCCCTAACTATGGCTACACCTTC. It yields the protein CASSLTVPNYGYTF.

The chain has TRBV11-2 and TRBJ2-5; TRBD2 matches 7 bases. The CDR3 has 16 residues. Per germline, CDR1 SGHAT and CDR2 FQNNGV. Unmatched junction bases numbered 11, after V lost 5 bases and J lost 2 bases. The chain's CDR3 is CASSLWGWGGQETQYF. CDR3 nucleotide sequence: TGTGCCAGCAGCCTATGGGGTTGGGGGGGTCAAGAGACCCAGTACTTC.

The chain uses TRBV5-4 and TRBJ2-6, with 10 bases matching TRBD1. The CDR3 has 16 residues. V was pared by 3 bases and J by 4 bases, with 4 bases of the junction left unmatched. Germline loops: CDR1 SGHNT, CDR2 YYREEE (reference sequence). CDR3 residues: CASSWGTGVGANVLTF. As DNA, the CDR3 is TGTGCCAGCAGCTGGGGGACAGGGGTCGGGGCCAACGTCCTGACTTTC.

The chain has TRBV21-1 and TRBJ2-1; TRBD1, the table's D call, lacks a check against the DNA. TRBV21-1 is described as a pseudogene. There are 16 residues in the CDR3. CDR3 protein: CASSKSGTGSNNEQFF. CDR3 DNA: TGTGCCAGCAGCAAATCAGGGACAGGGAGCAACAATGAGCAGTTCTTC.

The V call is TRBV6-1, the J call TRBJ1-4, with TRBD1 matching 9 bases. The CDR3 is made up of 14 amino acids. V dropped 6 bases and J dropped 5; count of bases not matched to a gene: 4. The germline V gene has CDR1 MNHNS and CDR2 SASEGT. The CDR3 nucleotides read TGTGCCAGCAGGGGGGACAGGGCGAATGAAAAACTGTTTTTT. Protein product: CASRGDRANEKLFF.

The chain recombines TRBV11-1 with TRBJ1-2, with D unclear. With 5 bases removed from V and 6 bases from J, the gap between germline ends came to 10 bases. CDR1 is SGHAT, CDR2 FQDESV, per germline (reference sequence). The CDR3 spans 12 residues. The CDR3 loop is CASSEYSNGYTF. The CDR3 nucleotides are TGTGCCAGCAGCGAATATTCAAATGGCTACACCTTC. Based on the CDR3 plus reference TRBV11-1 and TRBJ1-2, the full variable domain is EAEVAQSPRYKITEKSQAVAFWCDPISGHATLYWYRQILGQGPELLVQFQDESVVDDSQLPKDRFSAERLKGVDSTLKIQPAELGDSAMYLCASSEYSNGYTFGSGTRLTVV.

V usage is TRBV4-3 and J usage is TRBJ2-1, with TRBD1 as a possible D gene (6 bases). CDR1 is LGHNA, CDR2 YSLEER, per germline. The CDR3 has 14 residues. V lost 1 base to trimming and J lost 5 bases, with 9 bases between them. The CDR3 spells CASSQVYRDNEQFF. The CDR3 DNA is TGCGCCAGCAGCCAAGTGTACAGGGACAATGAGCAGTTCTTC.

The V gene is TRBV7-2, the J gene TRBJ1-1; D is possibly TRBD1 (5 bases). From germline, CDR1 is SGHTA and CDR2 FQGNSA. The CDR3 sequence is 15 residues long. V lost 3 bases to trimming and J lost 0 bases, with 11 bases between them. CDR3 in DNA: TGTGCCAGCAGCTTTACCGGGACGGTGAACACTGAAGCTTTCTTT. It is translated as CASSFTGTVNTEAFF.

This chain uses TRBV11-3 with TRBJ1-6; TRBD1 aligns across 8 bases. V was clipped by 1 base and J by 6 bases; unmatched bases: 2. This CDR3 contains 15 residues. CDR1 and CDR2 (germline): SGHNT, YENEEA. The CDR3 nucleotides are TGTGCCAGCAGCTTAGGCCAGGGGGCTAATTCACCCCTCCACTTT. It encodes CASSLGQGANSPLHF.

CDR3 residues: CASSFRRMGPYNSPLHF. The CDR3 DNA follows: TGTGCCAGCAGTTTCCGAAGAATGGGACCCTATAATTCACCCCTCCACTTT. This chain uses TRBV27 with TRBJ1-6, with D perhaps matching TRBD1 (5 bases). The CDR3 has 17 amino acids. Trimming took 3 bases from V and 2 from J, leaving 14 bases between them. The V gene's germline CDR1 is MNHEY and CDR2 SMNVEV (reference sequence).